The clone carrying this T cell receptor (beta chain) was counted ten times or more. What it binds is unknown. This sample was included in a study of molecular identifiers for immune sequencing clone quantification. Study-wide background: Four of five splits of RNA from approximately 22,000 or 94,000 naive CD8 cells were sequenced in replicates. Study conclusions and caveats: Detectable among one million naive cells, according to reports, was Jurkat TCR RNA spiked in from one cell. Clones carrying above 20 RNA copies accounted for over 99% of effector molecules, under 1% in naive cells.

Between 20,000 and 1,000,000 sorted cells, with 10%, 30% or 50% RNA, yielded naive CD8 libraries. Germline V gives CDR1 SGHNT, CDR2 YYREEE (reference sequence). Losses at the gene ends were 2 bases for V and 10 bases for J; bases not matched to a gene: 9. The CDR3 sequence is 14 residues long. TCRdb processed the PCR reads anew with MiXCR; each CDR3 protein has one entry. This table has 600,000 to 650,000 distinct CDR3 sequences, just under 20% appearing once. The gene calls are TRBV5-4 and TRBJ2-1; 7 positions agree with TRBD2. The TCR comes from a human donor in good health. Some libraries in this study had Jurkat cell RNA spiked in. The sample comprised naive CD8+ T cells from blood, with Jurkat cell RNA spiked in. Subset denoted: FACS-sorted CD8+CD4-CCR7+CD45RA+ naive T cells. The CDR3: CASSFGFTSAEQFF. CDR3 DNA sequence: TGTGCCAGCAGCTTCGGATTTACTAGCGCAGAGCAGTTCTTC.